These 5 T cell receptor beta chains share one sample of origin, sequenced in a study of blood T cells in healthy people across ages. Together with a sample-barcoded 5' primer, a J-beta primer mix was included in a second PCR lasting roughly 6 to 12 cycles. MiXCR, run by TCRdb on the 5' RACE reads, gives a single entry per CDR3 protein. The sample has around 1,100,000 distinct CDR3 sequences, less than 45% seen once. The sequenced material came from blood. The receptors here all came from a young man in good health.

This clonotype was seen a handful of times. This chain uses TRBV12-5 with TRBJ2-1, with D unresolved. The CDR3 sequence is 12 residues long. Germline assignment: CDR1 LGHNT and CDR2 FRNRAP. V was pared by 7 bases and J by 5 bases, with 9 bases between. CDR3 in amino acids: CASAAGNNEQFF. In DNA form, the CDR3 reads TGTGCTAGTGCCGCCGGTAACAATGAGCAGTTCTTC.

This clonotype has ten or more counts. The chain uses TRBV28 and TRBJ1-2; 9 bases align to TRBD1. The length of the CDR3 is 14 residues. Germline CDR1 MDHEN, CDR2 SYDVKM. Losses at the gene ends were 4 bases for V and 11 bases for J; bases not matched to a gene: 11. The DNA of the CDR3 is TGTGCCAGCAGTTCCCCCGACCGGGACAGGGTGTACACCTTC. Translated, it gives CASSSPDRDRVYTF.

The chain is built from TRBV12-3 or TRBV12-4 and TRBJ2-1; D gene ambiguous. CDR3 length equals 13 residues. Trimming left V 7 bases short and J 6 bases short, with 13 bases between. The CDR3 bases are TGTGCCAGCAAGTCAGTCGGTGGCAATGAGCAGTTCTTC. Translation gives CASKSVGGNEQFF.

The gene calls are TRBV10-3 and TRBJ1-1; TRBD1 matches at 10 bases. CDR3 length: 15 amino acids. The germline CDR1 and CDR2 sequences are ENHRY and SYGVKD. The J segment lost 0 bases and the V segment lost 5 bases, leaving 3 bases of the junction unmatched. The CDR3 coding sequence is TGTGCCATCAGTCCTGGACAGGGGGTGAACACTGAAGCTTTCTTT. Protein sequence: CAISPGQGVNTEAFF.

The chain joins TRBV27 to TRBJ2-1, with unresolved D. Per the germline V gene, CDR1 is MNHEY and CDR2 is SMNVEV (reference sequence). CDR3 length equals 12 residues. V was clipped by 8 bases and J by 10 bases, with 15 bases between them. The CDR3 here is CASGSRLGEQFF. The DNA of the CDR3 is TGTGCCAGCGGGTCGAGATTGGGGGAGCAGTTCTTC.